The entry that follows covers one TCR beta chain sequence. It has no known antigen specificity. No much larger clone exists at a distance of one base, and base qualities are not known. The data stem from a study of early T cells in non-severe SARS-CoV-2 infection (dated by TCRdb to 2020 to 2023). For the study in its entirety: TCR sequencing used bulk RNA from unsorted whole blood, so alpha and beta chains could not be paired.

Overall results and qualifications from the work: VDJdb matching was skewed toward anti-spike CD8 responses and likely underestimated virus-specific expansions, missing private and CD4 specificities.

A case-control design nested within a healthcare worker cohort in London, UK, was used, with weekly nasopharyngeal swab PCR tests and blood sampling performed. Healthcare workers were enrolled in the week of the UK lockdown, from 23 to 31 March 2020, and were followed every week for up to roughly 16 weeks. Library creation used 5' RACE. The listed sequencing device is NextSeq 500. Unique molecular identifiers were attached to individual cDNA molecules in the TCR library protocol so that sequencing error and PCR bias could be corrected. TCR alpha and beta chains were both sequenced, and the abundances of alpha and beta sequences in each sample were closely correlated with each other. The paper's processing steps were these. Decombinator V4 was used to perform V gene, J gene and CDR3 annotation of TCR sequences. Expanded TCRs were defined as changing significantly between any two time points under a Poisson model with p below 0.0001. TCR abundances were normalised to the total number of TCRs sequenced in each sample and reported as counts per million. VDJdb, accessed on 1 November 2021, was searched for TCRs annotated for CMV, EBV and SARS-CoV-2, and TCRs annotated for more than one antigen were excluded. TCRdb itself trimmed the public reads at Q25 with fastp, ran MiXCR and retained productive beta chains. Each CDR3 protein gets just one entry, which takes the most common genes and DNA from the rows behind it. The V and J calls were determined by TCRdb, not by the authors. The sample table lists around 37,000 distinct CDR3 sequences, about 9.9% of them with a count of one. The top ten clones comprise roughly 13% of the sample.

Sequencing input: whole blood. The receptor's source is an adult who was a healthcare worker with PCR-confirmed SARS-CoV-2 infection or an uninfected control (not recorded which).

CDR3 reads: CSVCPQSPYEQYF. The nucleotide sequence is given as TGCAGCGTTTGTCCGCAGAGCCCTTACGAGCAGTACTTC. The chain employs TRBV29-1 and TRBJ2-7, with the D gene not confidently named. Including the terminal cysteine and phenylalanine, the CDR3 comprises 13 residues. Only CDR3 DNA is held: 39 bases, read in frame from base 1. As encoded in the germline V gene, CDR1 is SQVTM while CDR2 is ANQGSEA. V is pared back by 5 bases and J by 4 bases, with 15 bases lying between the germline termini.